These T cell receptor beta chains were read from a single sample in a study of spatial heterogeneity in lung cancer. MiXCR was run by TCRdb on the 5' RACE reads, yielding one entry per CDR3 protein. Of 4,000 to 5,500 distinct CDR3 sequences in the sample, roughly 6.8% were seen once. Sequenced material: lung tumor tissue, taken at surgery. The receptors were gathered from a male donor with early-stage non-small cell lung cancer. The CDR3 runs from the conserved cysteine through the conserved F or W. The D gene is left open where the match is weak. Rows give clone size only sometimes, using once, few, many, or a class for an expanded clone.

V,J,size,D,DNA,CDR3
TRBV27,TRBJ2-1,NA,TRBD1,TGTGCCAGCAGTTTAAGGCAGGGACAGGACTACAATGAGCAGTTCTTC,CASSLRQGQDYNEQFF
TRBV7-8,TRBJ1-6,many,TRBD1,TGTGCCAGCAGCTATTGGGACAGAGATAATTCACCCCTCCACTTT,CASSYWDRDNSPLHF
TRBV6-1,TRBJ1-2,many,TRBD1,TGTGCCAGCAGAAACAGGGGAGCCTATGGCTACACCTTC,CASRNRGAYGYTF
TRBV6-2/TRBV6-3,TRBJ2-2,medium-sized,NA,TGTGCCAGCAGGACAGGGAACACCGGGGAGCTGTTTTTT,CASRTGNTGELFF
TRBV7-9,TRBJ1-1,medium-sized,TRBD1,TGTGCCAGCAGCTTAGCACAGGGGCAGGCTTTCTTT,CASSLAQGQAFF
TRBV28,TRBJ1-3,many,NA,TGTGCCAGCAGTGCCTCTACAGGGCCTGGAAACACCATATATTTT,CASSASTGPGNTIYF
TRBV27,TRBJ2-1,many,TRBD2,TGTGCCAGCAGTCCCGGGGGGGGGCCTAGCTCCTACAATGAGCAGTTCTTC,CASSPGGGPSSYNEQFF
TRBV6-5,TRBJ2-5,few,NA,TGTGCCAGCAGTTACCCCGCGTCCGGGATATCGGGTGAGACCCAGTACTTC,CASSYPASGISGETQYF
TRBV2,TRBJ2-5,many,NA,TGTGCCAGCAGGGACCTGGAAGAGACCCAGTACTTC,CASRDLEETQYF
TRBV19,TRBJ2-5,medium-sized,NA,TGTGCCAGTAGTCCGTACGGCGGCGGACAAGAGACCCAGTACTTC,CASSPYGGGQETQYF
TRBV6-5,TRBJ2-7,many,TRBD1,TGTGCCAGCAGTTACCGGGCCCAGGGGGCATTAAGTTACGAGCAGTACTTC,CASSYRAQGALSYEQYF
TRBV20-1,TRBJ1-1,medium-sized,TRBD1,TGCAGTGAAGGGACAGGGATCTACACTGAAGCTTTCTTT,CSEGTGIYTEAFF
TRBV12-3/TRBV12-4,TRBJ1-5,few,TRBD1,TGTGCCAGCAGCCATGGACAGGGTAGTCAGCCCCAGCATTTT,CASSHGQGSQPQHF
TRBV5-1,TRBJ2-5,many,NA,TGCGCCAGCAGCCCCCCGGGGGAGACCCAGTACTTC,CASSPPGETQYF
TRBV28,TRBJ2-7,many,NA,TGTGCCAGCAGCCTTTCTGTGGGACATACCTACGAGCAGTACTTC,CASSLSVGHTYEQYF
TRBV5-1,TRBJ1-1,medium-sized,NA,TGCGCCAGCAGTTCCCAGGGTTTTGACACTGAAGCTTTCTTT,CASSSQGFDTEAFF
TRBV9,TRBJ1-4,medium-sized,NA,TGTGCCAGCAGCGTAGCGGGGGAAAAACTGTTTTTT,CASSVAGEKLFF
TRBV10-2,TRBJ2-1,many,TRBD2,TGCGCCAGCATGACTAGCGATGACAATGAGCAGTTCTTC,CASMTSDDNEQFF
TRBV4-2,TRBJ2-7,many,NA,TGTGCCAGCAGCCAAGTGGAGGCCCGCGAGCAGTACTTC,CASSQVEAREQYF
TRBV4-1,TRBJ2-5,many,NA,TGCGCCAGCCGAAGAGGGAACGCAGGCCAAGAGACCCAGTACTTC,CASRRGNAGQETQYF
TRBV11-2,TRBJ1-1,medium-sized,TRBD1,TGTGCCAGCAGCACAGCAGGGGGCTTTTCAGCTTTCTTT,CASSTAGGFSAFF
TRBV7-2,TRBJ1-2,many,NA,TGTGCCAGCAGCCAGCTGGCGGGGCGGGGCTATGGCTACACCTTC,CASSQLAGRGYGYTF
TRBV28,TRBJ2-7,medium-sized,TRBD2,TGTGCCAGCAGCAGACTAGCGGGAGGGCCCTACGAGCAGTACTTC,CASSRLAGGPYEQYF
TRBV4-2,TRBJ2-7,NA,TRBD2,TGTGCCAGCAGCCATTTAGCGGGAGGGAAGTACGAGCAGTACTTC,CASSHLAGGKYEQYF
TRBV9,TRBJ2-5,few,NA,TGTGCCAGCAGCGTAGGGGTTGTAGGCGCTCAGGGGACCCAGTACTTC,CASSVGVVGAQGTQYF
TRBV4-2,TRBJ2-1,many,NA,TGTGCCAGCAGCCAAGAAGAGGGTCAGGGCGGGAATGAGCAGTTCTTC,CASSQEEGQGGNEQFF
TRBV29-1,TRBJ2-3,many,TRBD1,TGCAGCGTTACAGGGGGCTCCCGCACAGATACGCAGTATTTT,CSVTGGSRTDTQYF
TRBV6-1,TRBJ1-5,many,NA,TGTGCCAGCAGACTGGGGAGATCTGGCAATCAGCCCCAGCATTTT,CASRLGRSGNQPQHF
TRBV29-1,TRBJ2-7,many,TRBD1,TGCAGCGTTGAATGGGACAGGGACTACGAGCAGTACTTC,CSVEWDRDYEQYF
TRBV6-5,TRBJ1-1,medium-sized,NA,TGTGCCAGCAGTTACTCAGGGGGTACTGAAGCTTTCTTT,CASSYSGGTEAFF
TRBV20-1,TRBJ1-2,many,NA,TGCAGTGCAGAGGCAGGCCGCTATGGCTACACCTTC,CSAEAGRYGYTF
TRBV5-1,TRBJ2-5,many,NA,TGCGCCAGCAGCTCCGGGCGGGGAAAAGAGACCCAGTACTTC,CASSSGRGKETQYF
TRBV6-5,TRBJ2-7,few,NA,TGTGCCAGCAGGGAGGGGCCCGGCGAGCAGTACTTC,CASREGPGEQYF
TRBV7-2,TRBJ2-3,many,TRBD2,TGTGCCAGCAGCTTAGGGGGTGGCGGGAGGGCGGATACGCAGTATTTT,CASSLGGGGRADTQYF
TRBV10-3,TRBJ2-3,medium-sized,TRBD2,TGTGCCACCGGACTAGCGCTAACCACAGATACGCAGTATTTT,CATGLALTTDTQYF
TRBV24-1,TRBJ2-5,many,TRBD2,TGTGCCACCGGGGACGGGAGGGCCCTGGAAGAGACCCAGTACTTC,CATGDGRALEETQYF
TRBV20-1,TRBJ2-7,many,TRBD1,TGCAGTGCCACAGCCGGGACAGACTACGAGCAGTACTTC,CSATAGTDYEQYF
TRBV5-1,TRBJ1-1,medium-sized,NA,TGCGCCAGCAGCTTGAGGACGGCGGTCAATTCTGAAGCTTTCTTT,CASSLRTAVNSEAFF
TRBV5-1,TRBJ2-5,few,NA,TGCGCCAGCGATCTAACGGGGGCCGGAGAGACCCAGTACTTC,CASDLTGAGETQYF
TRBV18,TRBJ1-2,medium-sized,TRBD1,TGTGCCAGCTCACCACCGGACAGGGCTGGTGGCTACACCTTC,CASSPPDRAGGYTF
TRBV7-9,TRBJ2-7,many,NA,TGTGCCAGCAGCTTGAGCGACCCCTACGAGCAGTACTTC,CASSLSDPYEQYF
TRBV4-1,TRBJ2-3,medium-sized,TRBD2,TGCGCCAGCAGCGGGACTAGCGGGGGGCGCACAGATACGCAGTATTTT,CASSGTSGGRTDTQYF